Listed below are T cell receptor beta chains from one sample, sequenced in a study of metastatic and nonmetastatic thyroid tumors. TCRdb re-clonotyped the PCR reads through MiXCR. The table has some 28,000 clones, under 25% seen once. Sequenced sample: blood. Receptors were obtained from a female donor with papillary thyroid cancer or a benign thyroid nodule (not recorded which). Some clones in this sample may be carry-over from other donors' samples. Each CDR3 is given with its conserved first and last residue. A D gene is named only where the DNA matches it firmly. Expanded clones get a size class; other rows say once, few or many, or leave the size out.

TRBV28	TRBJ1-2	few	NA	TGTGCCAGCAGTTTCCCTGGGGTTGCTGGCTACACCTTC	CASSFPGVAGYTF
TRBV6-1	TRBJ2-1	few	NA	TGTGCCAGCACGGGACATATCTCTACCTCCTACAATGAGCAGTTCTTC	CASTGHISTSYNEQFF
TRBV28	TRBJ2-5	many	TRBD1	TGTGCCAGCAGCCCCATCAGGGGGTTTCAAGAGACCCAGTACTTC	CASSPIRGFQETQYF
TRBV6-1	TRBJ2-1	medium-sized	NA	TGTGCCAGCAGTTTAAACTCAGGGGTCGAGCAGTTCTTC	CASSLNSGVEQFF
TRBV29-1	TRBJ2-3	many	TRBD1	TGCAGCCACGAAGGGACAGGGGGCTTCGCAGATACGCAGTATTTT	CSHEGTGGFADTQYF
TRBV24-1	TRBJ2-1	NA	NA	TGTGCCACCAGTGATTTGGAGAGGGGAAATGAGCAGTTCTTC	CATSDLERGNEQFF
TRBV6-1	TRBJ2-1	few	NA	TGTGCCAGCGCCCGGCGGTGGTTGTCCAATGAGCAGTTCTTC	CASARRWLSNEQFF
TRBV10-3	TRBJ1-3	NA	NA	TGTGCCATCAGTGAGTCCGATTGGGTGCCGGAGAGGAACACCATATATTTT	CAISESDWVPERNTIYF
TRBV28	TRBJ2-5	many	NA	TGTGCCAGCAGCCGTGCGGGACAAGAGACCCAGTACTTC	CASSRAGQETQYF
TRBV3-1	TRBJ2-1	NA	NA	TGTGCCAGCAGCCAAGATTTGGTTAGGAATGAGCAGTTCTTC	CASSQDLVRNEQFF
TRBV6-1	TRBJ2-7	NA	NA	TGTGCCAGCCGAGGCGGGTCCTACGAGGAGATCTTC	CASRGGSYEEIF
TRBV6-1	TRBJ1-6	NA	NA	TGTGCCAGCATGAACCTCCGGACTCATAATTCACCCCTCCACTTT	CASMNLRTHNSPLHF
TRBV15	TRBJ2-6	few	NA	TGTGCCACCAGCCCCATACAAAGCTCTGGGGCCAACGTCCTGACTTTC	CATSPIQSSGANVLTF
TRBV28	TRBJ2-2	medium-sized	NA	TGTGCCAGCAGTTTGGTCTATCTGAACACCGGGGAGCTGTTTTTT	CASSLVYLNTGELFF
TRBV11-3	TRBJ1-1	NA	NA	TGTGCCAGCAGCTATAGGGGGAACACTGAAGCTTTCTTT	CASSYRGNTEAFF
TRBV20-1	TRBJ2-3	many	TRBD2	TGCAGTGCTAGGGATAGCGGGAGGGCCGCGTATACGCAGTATTTT	CSARDSGRAAYTQYF
TRBV7-6	TRBJ2-7	NA	TRBD1	TGTGCCAGCAGCCCCGGCAGGGCAGGGGGCTACGAGGAGTTCTTC	CASSPGRAGGYEEFF
TRBV2	TRBJ1-2	NA	NA	TGTGCCAGCAGTGGACAGGAGTATGGCTACACCTTC	CASSGQEYGYTF
TRBV5-6	TRBJ2-7	once	TRBD1	TGTGCCAGCAGCTTACCGGGCCAGGGGGCCTACGAGCAGTACTTC	CASSLPGQGAYEQYF
TRBV29-1	TRBJ2-7	few	NA	TGCAGCGTTGAAGTGGGTGAGAGCTCCTACGAGCAGTACTTC	CSVEVGESSYEQYF
TRBV18	TRBJ2-3	NA	TRBD2	TGTGCCAGCTCACCAGGGACTAGCGGGGGGTCCCGCTACACAGATACGCAGTATTTT	CASSPGTSGGSRYTDTQYF
TRBV20-1	TRBJ2-1	medium-sized	NA	TGCAGTGCTAGAGATGGAACAGTCTACAATGAGCAGTTCTTC	CSARDGTVYNEQFF
TRBV5-1	TRBJ2-7	NA	TRBD1	TGCGCCAGCAGCATCGGGACAGGGGCCTACGAGCAGTACTTC	CASSIGTGAYEQYF
TRBV9	TRBJ2-1	NA	TRBD1	TGTGCCAGCAGCCGGGACAGGAACAATGAGCAGTTCTTC	CASSRDRNNEQFF
TRBV19	TRBJ2-5	many	NA	TGTGCCAGTAGTAGCTACTTGGGGGAGCGGGAGACCCAGTACTTC	CASSSYLGERETQYF
TRBV20-1	TRBJ2-7	many	TRBD1	TGCAGTGCAACCGTTCCGGGACAGGGGAACGAGCAGTACTTC	CSATVPGQGNEQYF
TRBV24-1	TRBJ1-1	NA	NA	TGTGCCACCAGTGGTCCTATCAACACTGAAGCTTTCTTT	CATSGPINTEAFF
TRBV3-1	TRBJ1-5	NA	NA	TGTGCCAGCAGCCAAGGTCTTGGGGTGGGCAATCAGCCCCAGCATTTT	CASSQGLGVGNQPQHF
TRBV18	TRBJ1-1	NA	TRBD1	TGTGCCAGCTCACCAGGGACAGGGTCGGTCACTGAAGCTTTCTTT	CASSPGTGSVTEAFF
TRBV7-2	TRBJ2-5	once	NA	TGTGCCAGCAGCACCAGCGGGTGGGAGACCAAGTACTTC	CASSTSGWETKYF
TRBV14	TRBJ2-7	many	NA	TGTGCCAGCAGCCAAAGAACGGGGAGCTCCTACGAGCAGTACTTC	CASSQRTGSSYEQYF
TRBV6-1	TRBJ1-3	many	NA	TGTGCCAGCAGTGTTATCTCTGGAAACACCATATATTTT	CASSVISGNTIYF
TRBV19	TRBJ2-2	few	NA	TGTGCCAGTAGCAGGGTGGAGCGGTCCGGGGAGCTGTTTTTT	CASSRVERSGELFF
TRBV15	TRBJ2-1	NA	NA	TGTGCCACCAGCACGGGGAGCTCCTACAATGATGAGATCTTC	CATSTGSSYNDEIF
TRBV24-1	TRBJ2-3	many	TRBD2	TGTGCCACCAGTGATTACGGGACTAGCGGGAGCTCAGATACGCAGTATTTT	CATSDYGTSGSSDTQYF
TRBV20-1	TRBJ2-2	many	NA	TGCAGTGCTAGTCATCGGACCGGGGAGCTGTTTTTT	CSASHRTGELFF
TRBV28	TRBJ1-5	many	NA	TGTGCCAGCAGCCCCACGGGAAAGGGGGATCAGCCCCAGCATTTT	CASSPTGKGDQPQHF
TRBV20-1	TRBJ1-1	many	NA	TGCAGTGCTAGAATGGCCCAGGGGTTCACTGAAGCTTTCTTT	CSARMAQGFTEAFF
TRBV7-8	TRBJ1-2	NA	TRBD1	TGTGCCAGCAGTTGGGCACGACAGGGGGGTTATGGCTACACCTTC	CASSWARQGGYGYTF
TRBV9	TRBJ2-3	many	NA	TGTGCCAGCAGCGTAGGGGACAGCACAGATACGCAGTATTTT	CASSVGDSTDTQYF
TRBV4-1	TRBJ2-1	few	TRBD2	TGCGCCAGCAGCCATGTATCTAGCGGGAGTATCAATGAGCAGTTCTTC	CASSHVSSGSINEQFF
TRBV30	TRBJ2-3	many	NA	TGTGCCTGGAGTAGGATTAGCGGCATAAGCACAGATACGCAGTATTTT	CAWSRISGISTDTQYF
TRBV5-1	TRBJ2-2	NA	TRBD1	TGCGCCAGCAGCTCCCCTGATTACAGGGGGTCGAACACCGGGGAGCTGTTTTTT	CASSSPDYRGSNTGELFF
TRBV20-1	TRBJ2-7	many	NA	TGCAGTGCTAGAGAATCCCTAGCGCCCAGCTCCTACGAGCAGTACTTC	CSARESLAPSSYEQYF
TRBV3-1	TRBJ2-5	many	TRBD2	TGTGCCAGCAGCCAGTTTGCTAGCGGGGAACAAACCCAGTACTTC	CASSQFASGEQTQYF
TRBV6-5	TRBJ2-7	NA	TRBD1	TGTGCCAGCAGTTCCGACAGGGACGGCTACGAGCAGTACTTC	CASSSDRDGYEQYF